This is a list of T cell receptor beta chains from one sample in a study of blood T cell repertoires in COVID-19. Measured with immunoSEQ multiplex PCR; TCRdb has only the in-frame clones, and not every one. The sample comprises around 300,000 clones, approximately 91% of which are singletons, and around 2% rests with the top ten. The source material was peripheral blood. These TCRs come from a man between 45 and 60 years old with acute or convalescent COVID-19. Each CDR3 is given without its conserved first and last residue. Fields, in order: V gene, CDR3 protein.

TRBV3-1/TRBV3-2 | ASSQEIAGGFQETQY
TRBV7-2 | ASSLAMYAIRETQY
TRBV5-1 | ASSATGSYEQY
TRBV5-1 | ASSLGQGANVLT
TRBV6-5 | ASMGQGGLEQF
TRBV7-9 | ASSLERGTVSF
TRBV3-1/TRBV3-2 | ASSQLYGAEAF
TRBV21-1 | ASSIRPGQGETQY
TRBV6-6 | ASRGDGVYEQY
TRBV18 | ASSPRGTGGEDTQY
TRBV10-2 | ASSELGSSYNEQF
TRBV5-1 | ASSQAGLGNTEAF
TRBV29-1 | SVEDFSRTEANTGELF
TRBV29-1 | SAPGQVAKNIQY
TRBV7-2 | ASSLTRGSYEQY
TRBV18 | ASSPQGETNYGYT
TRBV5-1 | ASSLPMQGVYGYT